This TCR beta chain was obtained from a study of regulatory T cells in long-lasting Graves disease. The germline V and J ends were trimmed by 8 bases and 4 bases, with 9 bases remaining between them. Looked up from germline, CDR1 is ENHRY and CDR2 is SYGVKD. The CDR3 covers 12 residues. TCR beta libraries were built with iRepertoire HTBI primers and Arm-PCR of CDR3 regions. TCRdb re-derived calls from the multiplex PCR reads in MiXCR, one entry per CDR3 protein. The table lists about 460,000 distinct CDR3 sequences, roughly 22% of them singletons, with about an eighth in the top ten. The time point denotes: persistent/refractory GD, antithyroid drugs over 5 years with positive TRAb. RNA extracted from PBMCs served as the sequencing template.

This chain links TRBV10-3 with TRBJ1-5; D remains ambiguous. The sequence came from a female donor with Graves disease. The sample in question was peripheral blood mononuclear cells (PBMCs), obtained when the disease was refractory, from a patient treated with antithyroid drugs. CDR3 amino acids: CAIGPANQPQHF. For the CDR3, the DNA is TGTGCCATCGGGCCGGCGAATCAGCCCCAGCATTTT.